This T cell receptor (beta chain) was sequenced in a study of siplizumab effects on memory and regulatory T cells. Study in general: Either no drug or siplizumab at roughly 0.99 ug/mL was used in mixed lymphocyte reactions that were paired.

The method was immunoSEQ multiplex PCR; TCRdb's version includes in-frame clones alone and lacks a portion of them. The sample has nearly 4,500 clones, around 50% seen once; the top ten hold 3% to 4%. Study findings and constraints: There appeared to be greater diversity in naive T cells than in memory cells, and naive T cells seemed major contributors to the alloresponse. The authors could not assign a naive or memory phenotype to roughly 75-95% of proliferating CD4+ or CD8+ clones.

About this clone itself: Antigen unknown.

This CDR3 has 17 residues. Germline V gene lookup returns CDR1 KGHSH and CDR2 LQKENI. Trimming at V came to 5 bases and at J to 2 bases, leaving 8 bases not matched to a gene. Coculture of mixed lymphocyte reaction cells was performed at 37°C for more than 5 days. Labelling reagents were assigned as CFSE for responder PBMCs and Violet Dye for stimulator PBMCs, which were mixed 1:1. This rearrangement joins TRBV18 to TRBJ2-7, with TRBD2 matching over 14 bases. This clonotype originated in a human donor in good health; the cells came from an allogeneic mixed lymphocyte reaction. Some clones in this sample may be carry-over from other donors' samples. Material for sequencing was CFSE-low (dividing) CD4+ T cells sorted from an allogeneic mixed lymphocyte reaction. CDR3 region: CASSVTPGLAGAYEQYF. CDR3 DNA: TGTGCCAGCTCAGTTACTCCGGGACTAGCGGGAGCCTACGAGCAGTACTTC. Based on the CDR3 plus reference TRBV18 and TRBJ2-7, the full variable domain is NAGVMQNPRHLVRRRGQEARLRCSPMKGHSHVYWYRQLPEEGLKFMVYLQKENIIDESGMPKERFSAEFPKEGPSILRIQQVVRGDSAAYFCASSVTPGLAGAYEQYFGPGTRLTVT.